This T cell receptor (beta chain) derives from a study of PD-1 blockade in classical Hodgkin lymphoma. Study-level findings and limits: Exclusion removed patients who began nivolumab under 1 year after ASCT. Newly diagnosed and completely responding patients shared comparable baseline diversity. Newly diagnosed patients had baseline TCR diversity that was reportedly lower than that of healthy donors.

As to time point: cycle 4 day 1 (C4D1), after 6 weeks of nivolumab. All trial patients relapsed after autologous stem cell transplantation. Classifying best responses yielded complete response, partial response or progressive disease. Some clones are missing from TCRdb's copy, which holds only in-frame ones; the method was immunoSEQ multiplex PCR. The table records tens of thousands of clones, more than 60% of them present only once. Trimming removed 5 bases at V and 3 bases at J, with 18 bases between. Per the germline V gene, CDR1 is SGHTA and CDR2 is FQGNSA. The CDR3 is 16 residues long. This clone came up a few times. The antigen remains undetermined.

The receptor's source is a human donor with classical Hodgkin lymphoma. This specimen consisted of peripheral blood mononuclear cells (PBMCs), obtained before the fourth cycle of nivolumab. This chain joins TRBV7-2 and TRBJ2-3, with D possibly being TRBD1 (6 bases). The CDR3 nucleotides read TGTGCCAGCAGCCTCTTTGGGACAACGACGACAGATACGCAGTATTTT. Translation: CASSLFGTTTTDTQYF.